This T cell receptor beta chain was captured in a study of blood T cell repertoires in COVID-19. Study context: The samples span acute and convalescent COVID-19 from the United States, Italy and Spain. Nucleic acid was either cDNA or gDNA, and it came from T cells, B-cell-depleted T cells, or PBMCs.

As processed by the authors: From reference gene primer amplification, estimates of nucleated cell counts were derived. TCRdb keeps only in-frame clones here, not all; method: immunoSEQ multiplex PCR. V and J calls and clone size are copied from that table; D and trimming were computed from the DNA. Here the sample spans about 160,000 clones, 85% being singletons. This clonotype was sampled from a human donor with acute or convalescent COVID-19. The donor label of this sample is uncertain. The sequenced sample was peripheral blood.

CDR3 bases: TGTGCCAGCAGCCCTAGAAGGCAGTCCTACGAGCAGTACTTC. Residues: CASSPRRQSYEQYF. The rearrangement joins TRBV7-2 to TRBJ2-7; D uncertain. The germline gives CDR1 SGHTA, CDR2 FQGNSA. The V end lost 5 bases, the J end lost 1 base, and 12 bases lay between the germline ends. CDR3 length equals 14 residues. The whole variable domain, filled in from reference TRBV7-2 and TRBJ2-7, reads GAGVSQSPSNKVTEKGKDVELRCDPISGHTALYWYRQSLGQGLEFLIYFQGNSAPDKSGLPSDRFSAERTGGSVSTLTIQRTQQEDSAVYLCASSPRRQSYEQYFGPGTRLTVT.